This T cell receptor beta chain was captured by sequencing in a study of T cell responses to AZD1222 COVID-19 vaccine. Study findings and constraints: Repertoires were obtained only post-peak T cell response. A reported finding is that nearly half of spike-specific TCRs target unmutated variant regions.

With regard to this clone: Its cognate antigen is unknown.

The method was immunoSEQ multiplex PCR; TCRdb's version includes in-frame clones alone and lacks a portion of them. The sample records about 120,000 clones, 85% to 90% being singletons. The sequence derives from an adult in good health. The sequencing used peripheral blood, collected on day 0 of AZD1222 vaccination.

The CDR3 DNA sequence: TGCAGCGGCCAAAAAGCGGGAGGGCCCACCGGGGAGCTGTTTTTT. It specifies CSGQKAGGPTGELFF. The chain is built from TRBV29-1 and TRBJ2-2; 10 nucleotides align to TRBD2. This CDR3 has 15 amino acids. V lost 7 bases and J lost 4; bases outside the gene matches: 9. Germline-derived CDR1 and CDR2 are SQVTM and ANQGSEA.